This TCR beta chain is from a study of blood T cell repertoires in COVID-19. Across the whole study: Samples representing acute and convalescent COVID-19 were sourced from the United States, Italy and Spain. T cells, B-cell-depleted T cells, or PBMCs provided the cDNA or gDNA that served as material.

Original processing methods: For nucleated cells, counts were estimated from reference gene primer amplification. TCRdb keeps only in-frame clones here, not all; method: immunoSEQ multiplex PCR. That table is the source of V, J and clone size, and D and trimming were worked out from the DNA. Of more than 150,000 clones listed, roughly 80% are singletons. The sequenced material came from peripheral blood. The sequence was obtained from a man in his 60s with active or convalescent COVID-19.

The CDR3 region has the DNA TGTGCCAGCAGCTCCGGGAGGGCCGGGACAGATACGCAGTATTTT. Residues: CASSSGRAGTDTQYF. The chain combines TRBV5-4 with TRBJ2-3, with TRBD2 identical over 8 bases. Germline V gene data show CDR1 as SGHNT and CDR2 as YYREEE (reference sequence). This CDR3 comprises 15 residues. The trim removed 3 bases at V and 3 bases at J, leaving 6 bases unmatched.